Sequencing of this TCR beta chain was carried out in a study of blood T cells in healthy people across ages. Germline-derived CDR1 and CDR2 are ENHRY and SYGVKD. The CDR3 extends over 12 amino acids. V lost 11 bases and J 4 bases, leaving 14 bases between the germline ends. A J-beta primer mix and a sample-barcoded 5' primer were used in a second PCR of about 7 to 11 cycles. TCRdb redid the calling of the 5' RACE reads with MiXCR, one entry per CDR3 protein. The sample yields hundreds of thousands of distinct CDR3 sequences, 40% to 65% seen once. The chain is built from TRBV10-3 and TRBJ2-5, with D perhaps TRBD2 (7 bases). The receptor's source is a woman aged 80 or over in good health. The source material was blood. The chain's CDR3 is CASQGGGETQYF. The CDR3 DNA is TGTGCCTCACAGGGAGGGGGAGAGACCCAGTACTTC.